This TCR beta chain was found in a study of graft-versus-host responses after intestinal transplantation (dated by TCRdb to the early 2020s). Regarding the complete study: The transplants that recipients received were multivisceral, liver-intestinal, or isolated intestinal. Every recipient was given anti-thymocyte globulin induction, then maintenance tacrolimus and steroids for approximately 3 years. Instead of going to the commercial service, samples from a few later patients were sequenced in-house on an Illumina MiSeq and processed with MiXCR. Donor T cell macrochimerism was defined as a peak of at least 4% donor T cells among recipient peripheral blood mononuclear cells. After intestinal transplantation, graft-versus-host and host-versus-graft alloreactive T cell clones were followed in the graft, circulation and bone marrow using bulk TCR-beta CDR3 sequencing. The cohort enrolled under 25 intestinal transplant recipients including one retransplant, and a few patients lacking pretransplant specimens were excluded. Alloreactive clones were identified by sequencing pre-transplant mixed lymphocyte reaction products and comparing these products with unstimulated pre-transplant donor and recipient T cells. General study outcomes and caveats: In the allografts of patients with donor T cell macrochimerism, GvH to HvG T cell clonal ratios were high. Early after transplant, peak levels of circulating GvH clones were associated with declines in HvG clones. GvH clones were detected in recipient bone marrow, and some appeared earlier in ileal mucosa or blood, consistent with an intestinal mucosal origin. Conclusions were limited by the relatively low number and heterogeneity of intestinal transplant patients.

Library preparation employed the immunoSEQ multiplex PCR assay. In most patients, genomic DNA was isolated using the Qiagen DNeasy Blood and Tissue Kit and sent frozen to Adaptive Biotechnologies for TCR sequencing. Adaptive Biotechnologies carried out high-throughput TCR-beta CDR3 sequencing of genomic DNA for most patients. In the authors' own workflow: Adaptive's ImmunoSEQ software supplied the TCR sequencing data for about 18 patients, while MiXCR and VDJtools were used to process a few other patients. CD4 versus CD8 sorting errors were corrected by removing sequences found in both subsets at a frequency ratio below 5:1. CDR3 nucleotide sequences shared between donor and recipient were removed because the origin of such sequences could not be assigned. To count as alloreactive, a clone needed at least 2-fold expansion over unstimulated cells and a minimum CFSE-low frequency of 0.002% (template counts) or 0.001% (read counts). Clones were considered mappable if detected in sequenced pre-transplant spleen, lymph node, or MLR CFSE-low populations of the donor or recipient. The cumulative frequency of alloreactive clones was calculated as a percentage of all sequences, weighted by copy number. The table comes from immuneACCESS by way of TCRdb, which keeps in-frame sequences with V and J called. Part of the clones is missing from these tables; in studies checked, under half for an unresolved V gene and the rest for unknown reasons. The V and J calls and clone size are taken from that table; D and trimming were inferred from the DNA. The sample data list 90,000 to 150,000 clones, and 85% to 95% of these were observed just once. The top ten hold around 3.3% of the sample.

The sample's time point label, decoded: cells obtained before transplantation from donor or recipient. CD3+CD4+ and CD3+CD8+ populations were FACS-sorted from unstimulated pre-transplant donor and recipient cells taken from spleen or lymph nodes. This clone showed up just once. This receptor's antigen is unknown. No much larger clone is present one base from it, and per-base qualities are unavailable. The V and J ends are trimmed by 4 bases and 3 bases, leaving 7 bases between them. The CDR3, from cysteine to phenylalanine, totals 13 residues. CDR3 DNA is the only sequence kept; it has 39 bases, read in frame from the first base. CDR1 PRHDT and CDR2 FYEKMQ are derived from the germline V gene (reference sequence).

This receptor chain uses TRBV13 and TRBJ1-3, with no reliable assignment of the D segment. Material: unstimulated CD8+ T cells sorted from spleen or lymph node cells, obtained before intestinal transplant. This sequence was found in a human donor who received an intestinal transplant. The CDR3 loop reads CASSWLGGNTIYF. At the DNA level, the sequence is TGTGCCAGCAGCTGGCTCGGTGGAAACACCATATATTTT.